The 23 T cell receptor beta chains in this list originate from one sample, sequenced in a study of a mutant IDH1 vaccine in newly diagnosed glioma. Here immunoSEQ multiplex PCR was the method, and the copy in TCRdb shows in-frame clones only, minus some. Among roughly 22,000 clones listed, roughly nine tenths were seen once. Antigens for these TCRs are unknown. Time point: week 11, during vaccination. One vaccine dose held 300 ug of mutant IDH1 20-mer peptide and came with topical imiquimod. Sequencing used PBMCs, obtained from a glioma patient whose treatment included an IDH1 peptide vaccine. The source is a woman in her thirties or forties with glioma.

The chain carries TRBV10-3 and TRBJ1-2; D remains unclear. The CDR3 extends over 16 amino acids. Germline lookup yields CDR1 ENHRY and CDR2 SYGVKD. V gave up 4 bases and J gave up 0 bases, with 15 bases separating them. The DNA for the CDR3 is TGTGCCATCAGTGCCCAAGCCGTGGGAGCTAACTATGGCTACACCTTC. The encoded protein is CAISAQAVGANYGYTF.

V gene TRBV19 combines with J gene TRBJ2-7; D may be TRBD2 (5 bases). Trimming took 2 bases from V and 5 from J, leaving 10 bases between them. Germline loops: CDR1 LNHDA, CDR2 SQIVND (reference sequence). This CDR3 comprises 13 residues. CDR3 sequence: CASSIREWNEQYF. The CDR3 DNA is TGTGCCAGTAGTATAAGGGAGTGGAACGAGCAGTACTTC.

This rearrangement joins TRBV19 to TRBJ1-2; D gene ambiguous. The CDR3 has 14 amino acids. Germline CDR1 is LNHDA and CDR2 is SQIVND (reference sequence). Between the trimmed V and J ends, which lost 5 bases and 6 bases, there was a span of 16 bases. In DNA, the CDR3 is TGTGCCAGTAGTTCGGGCTCCACCGGGGATGGCTACACCTTC. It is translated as CASSSGSTGDGYTF.

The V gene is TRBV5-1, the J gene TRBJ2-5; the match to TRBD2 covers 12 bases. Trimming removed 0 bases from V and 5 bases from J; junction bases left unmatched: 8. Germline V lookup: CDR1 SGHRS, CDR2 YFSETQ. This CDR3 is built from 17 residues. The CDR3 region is CASSLVASGGAMETQYF. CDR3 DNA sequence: TGCGCCAGCAGCTTGGTGGCTAGCGGGGGGGCGATGGAGACCCAGTACTTC.

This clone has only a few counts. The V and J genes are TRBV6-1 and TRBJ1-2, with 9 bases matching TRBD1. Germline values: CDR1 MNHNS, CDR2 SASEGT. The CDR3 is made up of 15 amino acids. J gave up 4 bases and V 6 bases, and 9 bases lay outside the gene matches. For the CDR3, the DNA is TGTGCCAGCAGGAGGAGAGGGACAGGGAGCTATGGCTACACCTTC. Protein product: CASRRRGTGSYGYTF.

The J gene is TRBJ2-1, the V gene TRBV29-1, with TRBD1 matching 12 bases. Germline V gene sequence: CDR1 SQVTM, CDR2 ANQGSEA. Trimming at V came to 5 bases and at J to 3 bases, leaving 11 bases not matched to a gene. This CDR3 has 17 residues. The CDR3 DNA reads TGCAGCGTTTCCTTATCCGGGACAGGGGGCAACTACAATGAGCAGTTCTTC. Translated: CSVSLSGTGGNYNEQFF.

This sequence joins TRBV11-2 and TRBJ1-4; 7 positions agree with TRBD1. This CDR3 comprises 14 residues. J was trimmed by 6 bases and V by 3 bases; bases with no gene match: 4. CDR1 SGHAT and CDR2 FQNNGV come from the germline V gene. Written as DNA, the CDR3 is TGTGCCAGCAGCTTGACAGGGTTAGATGAAAAACTGTTTTTT. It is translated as CASSLTGLDEKLFF.

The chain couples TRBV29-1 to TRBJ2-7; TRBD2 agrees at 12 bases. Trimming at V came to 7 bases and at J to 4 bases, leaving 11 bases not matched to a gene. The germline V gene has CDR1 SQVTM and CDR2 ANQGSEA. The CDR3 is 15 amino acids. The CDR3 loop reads CSAIERLAGAYEQYF. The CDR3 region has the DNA TGCAGCGCCATAGAGCGACTAGCGGGGGCTTACGAGCAGTACTTC.

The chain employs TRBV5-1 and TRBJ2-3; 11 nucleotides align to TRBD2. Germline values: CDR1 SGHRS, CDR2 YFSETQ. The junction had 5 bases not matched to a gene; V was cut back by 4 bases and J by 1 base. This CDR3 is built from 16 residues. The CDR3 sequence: CASSPALAGGTDTQYF. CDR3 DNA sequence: TGCGCCAGCAGCCCGGCACTAGCGGGGGGCACAGATACGCAGTATTTT.

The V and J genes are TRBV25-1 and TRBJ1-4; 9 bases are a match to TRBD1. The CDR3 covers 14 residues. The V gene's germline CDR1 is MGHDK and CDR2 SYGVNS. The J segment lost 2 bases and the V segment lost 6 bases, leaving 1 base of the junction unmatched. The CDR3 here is CASRGTGTNEKLFF. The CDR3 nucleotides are TGTGCCAGCAGAGGGACAGGGACTAATGAAAAACTGTTTTTT.

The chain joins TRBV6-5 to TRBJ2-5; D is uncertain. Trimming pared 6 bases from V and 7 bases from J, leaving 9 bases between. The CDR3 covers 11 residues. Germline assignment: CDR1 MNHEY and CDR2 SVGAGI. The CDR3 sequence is CASRSQVTQYF. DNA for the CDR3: TGTGCCAGCAGGTCCCAGGTGACCCAGTACTTC.

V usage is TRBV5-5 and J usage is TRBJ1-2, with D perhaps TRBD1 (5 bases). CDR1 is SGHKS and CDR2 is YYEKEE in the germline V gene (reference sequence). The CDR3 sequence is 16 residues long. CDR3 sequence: CLSSLMGGGERDGYTF. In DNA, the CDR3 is TGTCTATCAAGCTTAATGGGCGGGGGTGAAAGGGATGGCTACACCTTC.

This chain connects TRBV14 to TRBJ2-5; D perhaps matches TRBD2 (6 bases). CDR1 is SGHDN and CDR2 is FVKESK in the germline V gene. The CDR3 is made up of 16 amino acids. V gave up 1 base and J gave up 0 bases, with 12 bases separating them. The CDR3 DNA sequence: TGTGCCAGCAGCCAAGGGCGGGGATCGTACCAAGAGACCCAGTACTTC. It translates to CASSQGRGSYQETQYF.

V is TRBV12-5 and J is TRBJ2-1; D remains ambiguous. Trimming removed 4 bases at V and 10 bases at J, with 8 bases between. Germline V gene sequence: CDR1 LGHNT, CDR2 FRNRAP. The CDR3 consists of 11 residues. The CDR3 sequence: CASGSGPEQFF. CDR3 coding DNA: TGTGCTAGTGGTTCGGGCCCAGAGCAGTTCTTC.

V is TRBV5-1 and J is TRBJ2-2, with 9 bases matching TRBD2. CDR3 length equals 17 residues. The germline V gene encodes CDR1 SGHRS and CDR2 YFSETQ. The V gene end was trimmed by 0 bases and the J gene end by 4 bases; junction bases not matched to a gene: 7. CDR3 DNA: TGCGCCAGCAGCTTGGCCCGACTAGCGGCGAGCACCGGGGAGCTGTTTTTT. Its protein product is CASSLARLAASTGELFF.

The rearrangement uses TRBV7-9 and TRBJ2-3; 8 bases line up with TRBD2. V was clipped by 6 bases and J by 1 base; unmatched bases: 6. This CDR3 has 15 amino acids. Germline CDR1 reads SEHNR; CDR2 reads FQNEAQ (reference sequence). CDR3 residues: CASSYSGVGTDTQYF. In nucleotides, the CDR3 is TGTGCCAGCAGTTATAGCGGGGTAGGCACAGATACGCAGTATTTT. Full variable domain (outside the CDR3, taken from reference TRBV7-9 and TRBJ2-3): DTGVSQNPRHKITKRGQNVTFRCDPISEHNRLYWYRQTLGQGPEFLTYFQNEAQLEKSRLLSDRFSAERPKGSFSTLEIQRTEQGDSAMYLCASSYSGVGTDTQYFGPGTRLTVL.

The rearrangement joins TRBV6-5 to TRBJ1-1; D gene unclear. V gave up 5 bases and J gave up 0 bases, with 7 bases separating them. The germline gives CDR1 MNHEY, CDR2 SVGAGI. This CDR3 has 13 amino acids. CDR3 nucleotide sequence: TGTGCCAGCAGTCGACAAGTGAACACTGAAGCTTTCTTT. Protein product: CASSRQVNTEAFF.

As DNA, the CDR3 is TGTGCCAGCAGGGGACAGAGCGTAGCCCCCGATACGCAGTATTTT. As protein: CASRGQSVAPDTQYF. This chain joins TRBV6-1 and TRBJ2-3, with TRBD1 matching over 7 bases. CDR1 and CDR2 from the germline V gene are MNHNS and SASEGT. CDR3 length: 15 residues. J gave up 6 bases and V 6 bases, and 12 bases lay outside the gene matches.

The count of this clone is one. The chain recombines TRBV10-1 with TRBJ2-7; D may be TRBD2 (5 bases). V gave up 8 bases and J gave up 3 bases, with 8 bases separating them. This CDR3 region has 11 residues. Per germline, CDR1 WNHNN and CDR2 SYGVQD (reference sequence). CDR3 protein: CASSGDYEQYF. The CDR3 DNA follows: TGCGCCAGCTCCGGGGACTACGAGCAGTACTTC.

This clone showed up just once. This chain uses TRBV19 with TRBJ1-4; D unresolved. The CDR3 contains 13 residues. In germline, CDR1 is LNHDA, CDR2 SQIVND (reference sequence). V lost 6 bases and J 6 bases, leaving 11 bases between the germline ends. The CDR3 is CASRADTDEKLFF. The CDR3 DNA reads TGTGCCAGTAGAGCAGACACGGATGAAAAACTGTTTTTT.

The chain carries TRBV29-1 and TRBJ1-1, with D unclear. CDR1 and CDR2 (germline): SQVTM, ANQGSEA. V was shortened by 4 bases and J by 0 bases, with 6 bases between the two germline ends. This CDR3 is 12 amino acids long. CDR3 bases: TGCAGCGTTGGGCGGATGAACACTGAAGCTTTCTTT. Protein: CSVGRMNTEAFF.

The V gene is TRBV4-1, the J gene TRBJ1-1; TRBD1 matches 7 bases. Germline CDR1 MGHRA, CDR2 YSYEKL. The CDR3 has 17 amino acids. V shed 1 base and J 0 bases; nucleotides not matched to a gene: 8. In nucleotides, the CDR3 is TGCGCCAGCAGCCAAGGGGCGACAGGGCTGGTGAACACTGAAGCTTTCTTT. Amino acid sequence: CASSQGATGLVNTEAFF.

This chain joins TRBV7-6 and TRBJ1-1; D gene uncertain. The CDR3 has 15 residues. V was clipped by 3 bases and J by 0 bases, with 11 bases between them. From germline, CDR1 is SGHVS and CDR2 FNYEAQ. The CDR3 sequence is CASSLGEGMNTEAFF. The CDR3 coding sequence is TGTGCCAGCAGCTTGGGCGAGGGAATGAACACTGAAGCTTTCTTT.